This T cell receptor beta chain was identified during a study of control samples from healthy donors and cancer patients. The data were produced by immunoSEQ multiplex PCR, yet TCRdb's version contains in-frame clones alone and is incomplete. Of about 120,000 clones detected, about 91% appear once; the ten largest clones hold about 3.2%. The germline CDR1 and CDR2 sequences are GTSNPN and SVGIG (reference sequence). The CDR3 has 14 residues. The V gene lost 4 bases and the J gene lost 2 bases, with 15 bases spanning the gap. This receptor was identified in a man aged 35 to 55 in good health. Sample: blood. The chain combines TRBV30 with TRBJ2-7; D gene ambiguous. The chain's CDR3 is CAWNLPGRTYEQYF. The CDR3 coding sequence is TGTGCCTGGAACCTTCCGGGCAGGACCTACGAGCAGTACTTC.